Listed below are T cell receptor beta chains from one sample, sequenced in a study of neurological immune-mediated disorders. In TCRdb, the 5' RACE reads were re-called with MiXCR into one record per CDR3 protein. Altogether under 50,000 distinct CDR3 sequences are present, about an eighth being singletons, with the ten largest covering 4.5%. The sequencing input was PBMCs. Receptor source: a male donor with HTLV-1-associated myelopathy (HAM/TSP). CDR3s include the opening cysteine and the closing phenylalanine or tryptophan. A D gene is named only where the DNA matches it firmly. Clone size is stated in some rows and not others, as once, few, many or a class when expanded.

TRBD1 TRBJ1-1 TRBV5-1 many CASSSRVGQGATEAFF TGCGCCAGCAGCTCCCGGGTGGGACAGGGGGCGACTGAAGCTTTCTTT
TRBD1 TRBJ2-1 TRBV2 many CASSEDGTGYNEQFF TGTGCCAGCAGTGAAGATGGGACAGGGTACAATGAGCAGTTCTTC
TRBD2 TRBJ2-3 TRBV20-1 many CSARGPGLAGGRRDTQYF TGCAGTGCTAGAGGTCCGGGACTAGCGGGGGGGAGAAGAGATACGCAGTATTTT
NA TRBJ1-2 TRBV20-1 many CSARVKENYGYTF TGCAGTGCTAGAGTTAAGGAGAACTATGGCTACACCTTC
NA TRBJ2-1 TRBV3-1 NA CASSQLRDPPHEQFF TGTGCCAGCAGCCAACTCCGGGACCCTCCGCATGAGCAGTTCTTC
NA TRBJ1-4 TRBV12-3/TRBV12-4 many CASSLMGATNEKLFF TGTGCCAGCAGTTTAATGGGGGCAACTAATGAAAAACTGTTTTTT
TRBD1 TRBJ2-1 TRBV6-5 many CASSRTFGTGSGGEQFF TGTGCCAGCAGCCGGACCTTCGGGACAGGGTCCGGTGGTGAGCAGTTCTTC
NA TRBJ2-5 TRBV12-3/TRBV12-4 many CASSLIGQETQYF TGTGCCAGCAGTTTAATAGGCCAAGAGACCCAGTACTTC
TRBD2 TRBJ2-5 TRBV5-5 NA CASSLGLAVQETQYF TGTGCCAGCAGCTTGGGACTAGCGGTCCAAGAGACCCAGTACTTC
NA TRBJ2-5 TRBV3-1 many CASSYQDYPEETQYF TGTGCCAGCAGCTACCAAGACTACCCAGAAGAGACCCAGTACTTC
NA TRBJ1-4 TRBV20-1 NA CSARGMGRPRQLNEKLFF TGCAGTGCTAGGGGGATGGGTAGGCCGAGACAGCTTAATGAAAAACTGTTTTTT
NA TRBJ1-1 TRBV5-1 many CASSLAGGKRNTEAFF TGCGCCAGCAGCTTAGCGGGGGGCAAGAGGAACACTGAAGCTTTCTTT
NA TRBJ1-4 TRBV5-1 many CASSIQGNNEKLFF TGCGCCAGCAGCATTCAGGGAAATAATGAAAAACTGTTTTTT
NA TRBJ2-5 TRBV7-2 many CASSTTGLEQETQYF TGTGCCAGCAGCACCACCGGTCTAGAACAAGAGACCCAGTACTTC
NA TRBJ1-1 TRBV20-1 many CSAHRDMNTEAFF TGCAGTGCCCACAGGGACATGAACACTGAAGCTTTCTTT
TRBD2 TRBJ2-3 TRBV7-2 many CASSPLGVLAGSTDTQYF TGTGCCAGCAGCCCTCTCGGAGTACTAGCGGGAAGCACAGATACGCAGTATTTT
NA TRBJ1-1 TRBV28 many CASRRLTEAFF TGTGCCAGCAGGCGGCTCACTGAAGCTTTCTTT
TRBD1 TRBJ1-2 TRBV20-1 many CSARVGGQGGYGYTF TGCAGTGCTAGAGTAGGGGGACAGGGTGGCTATGGCTACACCTTC
NA TRBJ2-5 TRBV20-1 NA CSASESCGVQETQYF TGCAGTGCTAGCGAGTCTTGCGGGGTCCAAGAGACCCAGTACTTC
NA TRBJ1-1 TRBV12-3/TRBV12-4 NA CASSLQDTWGTEAFF TGTGCCAGCAGTTTACAGGATACTTGGGGCACTGAAGCTTTCTTT
TRBD2 TRBJ2-1 TRBV5-1 many CASRKDGLAGGNEQFF TGCGCCAGCAGAAAGGATGGACTAGCGGGGGGCAATGAGCAGTTCTTC
NA TRBJ2-7 TRBV5-7 many CASSLGRRSYEQYF TGTGCCAGCAGCTTGGGCAGACGCTCCTACGAGCAGTACTTC
NA TRBJ2-5 TRBV29-1 many CSAKWTVGETQYF TGCAGCGCTAAGTGGACAGTGGGAGAGACCCAGTACTTC
TRBD1 TRBJ2-3 TRBV5-1 many CASSVPPPGTGEDTQYF TGCGCCAGCAGCGTGCCCCCCCCCGGGACAGGGGAAGATACGCAGTATTTT
NA TRBJ2-5 TRBV7-9 many CASSTSRDRNQETQYF TGTGCCAGCAGCACGAGTCGGGACCGTAACCAAGAGACCCAGTACTTC
TRBD1 TRBJ1-5 TRBV6-2/TRBV6-3 many CASSFRTGGNQPQHF TGTGCCAGCAGTTTCAGGACAGGGGGGAATCAGCCCCAGCATTTT
TRBD1 TRBJ2-3 TRBV7-6 many CASSLVTGGDTQYF TGTGCCAGCAGCTTAGTTACAGGGGGAGATACGCAGTATTTT
TRBD1 TRBJ1-1 TRBV6-5 many CASSSTRGKAFF TGTGCCAGCAGTTCAACCAGGGGGAAGGCTTTCTTT
TRBD1 TRBJ2-4 TRBV20-1 many CSARDRTGGDIQYF TGCAGTGCTAGAGACCGGACAGGGGGGGACATTCAGTACTTC
TRBD1 TRBJ2-7 TRBV27 many CASSWAGGVYEQYF TGTGCCAGCAGTTGGGCAGGGGGCGTTTACGAGCAGTACTTC
NA TRBJ1-1 TRBV5-1 many CASSLGTGMNTEAFF TGCGCCAGCAGCTTGGGTACGGGGATGAACACTGAAGCTTTCTTT
TRBD1 TRBJ1-1 TRBV7-9 many CAIVPDRGSEAFF TGTGCCATCGTCCCAGACAGGGGATCTGAAGCTTTCTTT
TRBD1 TRBJ1-2 TRBV27 many CASSLEGQSNYGYTF TGTGCCAGCAGTTTAGAGGGACAGAGTAACTATGGCTACACCTTC